This T cell receptor (beta chain) was recovered during a study of response to subunit inactivated influenza vaccine. Study results and caveats: Authors proposed each seasonal influenza vaccination draws in few new T cells.

This clonotype has at least ten counts. The antigen is undetermined. TCRdb re-called the RT-PCR reads through MiXCR, storing one row per CDR3 protein. This table holds hundreds of thousands of distinct CDR3 sequences, about 20% found once. Germline-derived CDR1 and CDR2 are SGHRS and YFSETQ. The CDR3 is 14 residues long. Trimming shortened V by 1 base and J by 7 bases, and 14 bases separated the two germline ends. The chain couples TRBV5-1 to TRBJ1-2, with TRBD1 as a possible D gene (5 bases). The TCR originated in a man aged 45 to 70 who received an inactivated influenza vaccine. The source material was PBMCs from blood, sampled approximately 20 months after vaccination. CDR3 residues: CASSLNRGDLGYTF. CDR3 in DNA: TGCGCCAGCAGCTTGAACCGAGGGGATCTTGGCTACACCTTC.